This T cell receptor (beta chain) was profiled in a study of OX40 agonist ivuxolimab in advanced cancers. Study-wide results and caveats: Some patients who did not respond also had low normalized T-cell clonal expansion. CD4+ and CD8+ blood T cells expanded clonally by week 6 at 0.1 to 3.0 mg/kg. The work left the antigen specificity of expanded peripheral T cells undetermined. Averaged across samples, CD8+ T cells carried more expanded clones than CD4+ did.

The repertoire was sequenced with immunoSEQ multiplex PCR; TCRdb's copy has only in-frame clones and lacks some. Of 60,000 to 100,000 clones listed, approximately 87% are singletons. Worth noting for this clone: Its target is not known.

The CDR3 length is 12 residues. The V and J ends lost 6 bases and 2 bases respectively, with 6 bases between them. Germline CDR1 and CDR2: SGHAT and FQNNGV. The sequence derives from an adult with an advanced solid tumor such as melanoma, head and neck, liver or kidney cancer. The gene calls are TRBV11-2 and TRBJ2-3; D not resolved. This specimen consisted of CD4+ or CD8+ T cells sorted from blood, obtained in a trial of the OX40 agonist ivuxolimab. CDR3 residues: CASSLNTDTQYF. For the CDR3, the DNA is TGTGCCAGCAGTTTGAACACAGATACGCAGTATTTT.